The next 30 T cell receptor beta chains were all read from a single sample in a study of vaccination and CD4 T cells after COVID-19. Antigen specificity for these receptors is unknown. Specified time point: late sampling 161 to 241 days after vaccination in a few convalescent patients. Treatment indicated: roughly ten-day PBMC culture with coronavirus spike peptide pools or control peptides (ViraFEST assay). An Oncomine TCR Beta short-read assay was used to sequence the DNA from cultured CD4+ T cells. TCRdb re-called the PCR reads with MiXCR, one entry per CDR3 protein. The sample shows about 25,000 distinct CDR3 sequences, 28% of them seen only once. The sample was CD4+ T cells from blood, cultured in vitro, taken about 7 months after SARS-CoV-2 vaccination. These receptors originate from a human donor who had recovered from COVID-19.

This clonotype was recorded a few times. V gene TRBV7-9 combines with J gene TRBJ2-3; 10 positions match TRBD2. Germline assignment: CDR1 SEHNR and CDR2 FQNEAQ (reference sequence). This CDR3 contains 15 residues. After removal of 4 bases from V and 5 bases from J, the junction contained 6 bases not matched to a gene. The CDR3 spells CASSWASGSGDTQYF. The DNA for the CDR3 is TGTGCCAGCAGCTGGGCTAGCGGGAGTGGAGATACGCAGTATTTT.

This clonotype appeared a few times. The rearrangement links TRBV28 to TRBJ1-5; D not certain. Germline values: CDR1 MDHEN, CDR2 SYDVKM. CDR3 length equals 16 residues. V dropped 3 bases and J dropped 7 bases, with 19 bases sitting between them. The CDR3 loop is CASSFMGRRAGQPQHF. The CDR3 DNA is TGTGCCAGCAGTTTCATGGGCCGAAGAGCGGGCCAGCCCCAGCATTTT.

This chain uses TRBV7-3 with TRBJ2-3; 9 positions match TRBD2. This CDR3 region has 16 residues. J gave up 1 base and V 3 bases, and 5 bases lay outside the gene matches. Looked up from germline, CDR1 is SGHTA and CDR2 is FQGTGA. CDR3: CASSFQAGGGTDTQYF. The CDR3 nucleotides are TGTGCCAGCAGCTTCCAAGCGGGAGGCGGCACAGATACGCAGTATTTT.

The CDR3 coding sequence is TGCAGTGCGGATAGCGGGAGGGCGGGTAATGAGCAGTTCTTC. Translation: CSADSGRAGNEQFF. J is TRBJ2-1 and V is TRBV20-1, with 11 bases matching TRBD2. The germline gives CDR1 DFQATT, CDR2 SNEGSKA (reference sequence). There are 14 residues in the CDR3. The V and J ends lost 6 bases and 7 bases, in that order; junction bases with no gene match: 8.

The V gene is TRBV6-1, the J gene TRBJ2-7; no clear D gene. Germline values: CDR1 MNHNS, CDR2 SASEGT. V shed 1 base and J shed 4 bases, with 11 bases lying between them. CDR3 length equals 14 residues. The CDR3 here is CASSEVRINYEQYF. In DNA, the CDR3 is TGTGCCAGCAGTGAAGTCCGGATTAATTACGAGCAGTACTTC.

This chain uses TRBV5-1 with TRBJ2-3; tentatively, D is TRBD1 (6 bases). V lost 5 bases and J lost 0, with 13 bases in between. Germline values: CDR1 SGHRS, CDR2 YFSETQ. The CDR3 length is 15 residues. The CDR3 DNA sequence: TGCGCCAGCAGGACTTTGGGGGCGAGCACAGATACGCAGTATTTT. Encoded protein: CASRTLGASTDTQYF.

The chain employs TRBV19 and TRBJ2-1; D is unclear. CDR3 length equals 14 residues. V was clipped by 4 bases and J by 0 bases, with 7 bases between them. The germline V gene encodes CDR1 LNHDA and CDR2 SQIVND (reference sequence). The chain's CDR3 is CASSTGSSYNEQFF. The CDR3 coding sequence is TGTGCCAGTAGTACTGGTAGCTCCTACAATGAGCAGTTCTTC.

In its sample, this clonotype was seen a few times. The rearrangement uses TRBV6-1 and TRBJ2-7; the D gene could be TRBD1 or TRBD2 (5 bases each). This CDR3 spans 13 amino acids. The V gene's germline CDR1 is MNHNS and CDR2 SASEGT. V was cut by 8 bases and J by 0 bases, with 11 bases left in between. The CDR3 reads CASGTGLSYEQYF. In DNA, the CDR3 is TGTGCCAGCGGTACGGGGCTCTCCTACGAGCAGTACTTC.

In its sample, this clonotype was seen a few times. V usage is TRBV20-1 and J usage is TRBJ2-2; D remains unclear. Germline CDR1 DFQATT, CDR2 SNEGSKA (reference sequence). Trimming removed 4 bases at V and 4 bases at J, with 7 bases between. The CDR3 length is 12 residues. CDR3 residues: CSATLLTGELFF. The CDR3 nucleotides read TGCAGTGCTACCCTACTCACCGGGGAGCTGTTTTTT.

This clonotype was seen a few times. J is TRBJ1-2 and V is TRBV20-1; D unclear. Germline lookup yields CDR1 DFQATT and CDR2 SNEGSKA (reference sequence). CDR3 length: 12 amino acids. Trimming removed 0 bases at V and 8 bases at J, with 10 bases between. The CDR3 nucleotides read TGCAGTGCTAGAGAGGTCTCGGGAGGCTACACCTTC. Protein product: CSAREVSGGYTF.

This clonotype has a handful of counts. The chain uses TRBV4-3 and TRBJ1-2, with D maybe TRBD1 (6 bases). V lost 0 bases, J lost 14 bases, and 13 bases lay in between. Germline lookup yields CDR1 LGHNA and CDR2 YSLEER. The CDR3 covers 12 residues. This CDR3 is CASSQDRGAGTF. The DNA of the CDR3 is TGCGCCAGCAGCCAAGATCGGGGGGCGGGGACCTTC.

This clonotype was counted a single time. The chain uses TRBV19 and TRBJ2-1; 8 positions agree with TRBD2. This CDR3 contains 16 residues. Losses at the gene ends were 5 bases for V and 0 bases for J; bases not matched to a gene: 6. CDR1 is LNHDA and CDR2 is SQIVND in the germline V gene (reference sequence). The DNA of the CDR3 is TGTGCCAGTAGTTTTGGCGGGGGGAGCTCCTACAATGAGCAGTTCTTC. Translating gives CASSFGGGSSYNEQFF.

This clonotype has just a few counts. The rearrangement joins TRBV7-2 to TRBJ2-1; TRBD2 aligns across 11 bases. This CDR3 is built from 16 residues. Germline CDR1 reads SGHTA; CDR2 reads FQGNSA. The ends lost 5 bases at V and 10 bases at J; junction bases unmatched: 13. As DNA, the CDR3 is TGTGCCAGCAGCCCTAGCGGGAGGTCCGGGGGGAAGGAGCAGTTCTTC. Translation: CASSPSGRSGGKEQFF.

The chain couples TRBV10-3 to TRBJ1-5, with D hard to call. V was cut by 1 base and J by 7 bases, with 8 bases left in between. The V gene's germline CDR1 is ENHRY and CDR2 SYGVKD. CDR3 length equals 13 residues. For the CDR3, the DNA is TGTGCCATCAGTGAGTGGTGGGGACAGCCCCAGCATTTT. As protein: CAISEWWGQPQHF.

The gene calls are TRBV20-1 and TRBJ1-5, with 11 bases fitting TRBD1. Germline V gene data show CDR1 as DFQATT and CDR2 as SNEGSKA (reference sequence). The CDR3 extends over 18 amino acids. The trim removed 3 bases at V and 2 bases at J, leaving 12 bases unmatched. This chain's CDR3 is CSARGEGQGDVGNQPQHF. For the CDR3, the DNA is TGCAGTGCTAGGGGAGAGGGACAGGGGGACGTTGGCAATCAGCCCCAGCATTTT.

This clonotype has just a few counts. The chain recombines TRBV7-8 with TRBJ2-2, with TRBD1 matching over 11 bases. Trimming removed 5 bases from V and 2 bases from J; junction bases left unmatched: 4. CDR1 and CDR2 (germline): SGHVS, FQNEAQ. This CDR3 contains 16 residues. The chain's CDR3 is CASSLRTGGNTGELFF. Here the CDR3 DNA reads TGTGCCAGCAGCCTCAGGACAGGGGGCAACACCGGGGAGCTGTTTTTT.

The chain employs TRBV6-1 and TRBJ2-3, with 7 nucleotides matching TRBD2. Unmatched junction bases numbered 3, after V lost 4 bases and J lost 5 bases. The CDR3 is 13 amino acids. Germline V gives CDR1 MNHNS, CDR2 SASEGT. CDR3 protein: CASSAGREDTQYF. The CDR3 coding sequence is TGTGCCAGCAGTGCTGGGAGGGAAGATACGCAGTATTTT.

The chain couples TRBV6-1 to TRBJ1-1, with D uncertain. Trimming took 5 bases from V and 4 from J, leaving 11 bases between them. This CDR3 has 13 amino acids. Germline V gives CDR1 MNHNS, CDR2 SASEGT. In DNA, the CDR3 is TGTGCCAGCAGTATAATTTGGGGCACTGAAGCTTTCTTT. Encoded protein: CASSIIWGTEAFF.

In this sample, this clonotype turned up a few times. The V call is TRBV6-1, the J call TRBJ2-3; 9 nucleotides line up with TRBD1. Per germline, CDR1 MNHNS and CDR2 SASEGT. The CDR3 runs to 12 residues. V lost 8 bases and J lost 6; bases outside the gene matches: 3. The CDR3 loop is CASGTGTDTQYF. The CDR3, as DNA: TGTGCCAGCGGGACAGGGACGGATACGCAGTATTTT.

The chain has TRBV10-3 and TRBJ1-1, with TRBD1 identical over 9 bases. V lost 3 bases and J lost 3; bases outside the gene matches: 2. The CDR3 has 14 amino acids. Germline V lookup: CDR1 ENHRY, CDR2 SYGVKD. The CDR3 sequence is CAISERDRDTEAFF. Here the CDR3 DNA reads TGTGCCATCAGTGAACGGGACAGGGACACTGAAGCTTTCTTT.

CDR3 in DNA: TGTGCCAGCAGGGAGACCGCGACCCCCTACGAGCAGTACTTC. Protein sequence: CASRETATPYEQYF. V usage is TRBV2 and J usage is TRBJ2-7; D is uncertain. V lost 6 bases to trimming and J lost 2 bases, with 14 bases between them. CDR1 is SNHLY and CDR2 is FYNNEI in the germline V gene. The CDR3 totals 14 residues.

The chain has TRBV6-5 and TRBJ2-1, with TRBD2 identical over 11 bases. Germline V gene data show CDR1 as MNHEY and CDR2 as SVGAGI. Germline trimming cut 4 bases from V and 4 bases from J; bases unmatched to any gene: 6. The CDR3 is 16 residues long. CDR3 in amino acids: CASSSPLAGEYNEQFF. Here the CDR3 DNA reads TGTGCCAGCAGTTCGCCACTAGCGGGAGAGTACAATGAGCAGTTCTTC.

This clonotype was seen a few times. The chain joins TRBV27 to TRBJ2-1; 9 bases align to TRBD1. Germline loops: CDR1 MNHEY, CDR2 SMNVEV (reference sequence). Germline trimming cut 5 bases from V and 9 bases from J; bases unmatched to any gene: 14. CDR3 length: 16 residues. CDR3 protein: CASSPISGTGMAEQFF. The CDR3 bases are TGTGCCAGCAGTCCAATCTCCGGGACAGGGATGGCTGAGCAGTTCTTC.

A few counts support this clonotype. The rearrangement joins TRBV20-1 to TRBJ2-7; 8 nucleotides match TRBD1. V was pared by 0 bases and J by 4 bases, with 2 bases of the junction left unmatched. Germline CDR1 DFQATT, CDR2 SNEGSKA (reference sequence). This CDR3 spans 13 amino acids. The CDR3 coding sequence is TGCAGTGCTAGAGACCACAGGGGGTACGAGCAGTACTTC. Protein product: CSARDHRGYEQYF.

This clonotype came up a few times. The chain employs TRBV20-1 and TRBJ2-5; a possible D gene is TRBD1 (5 bases). This CDR3 has 14 amino acids. V was shortened by 1 base and J by 2 bases, with 11 bases between the two germline ends. CDR1 is DFQATT and CDR2 is SNEGSKA in the germline V gene (reference sequence). This CDR3 is CSARGGLGQETQYF. CDR3 sequence (DNA): TGCAGTGCTAGAGGGGGCCTGGGGCAAGAGACCCAGTACTTC.

The CDR3 DNA sequence: TGCAGTGCTTGCGTTACCAACACCGGGGAGCTGTTTTTT. As protein: CSACVTNTGELFF. This chain joins TRBV20-1 and TRBJ2-2; D is uncertain. Germline CDR1 is DFQATT and CDR2 is SNEGSKA (reference sequence). V was shortened by 5 bases and J by 2 bases, with 9 bases between the two germline ends. The CDR3 totals 13 residues.

This clonotype was seen once. One junction end does not reproduce the germline sequence, and a read error may be involved. The chain uses TRBV29-1 and TRBJ2-7, with TRBD2 identical over 10 bases. Germline-derived CDR1 and CDR2 are SQVTM and ANQGSEA. CDR3 size: 13 residues. The CDR3 DNA follows: TGCAGCGTCCTACTAGCGGGGATCTACAAGCAGTACTTC. It encodes CSVLLAGIYKQYF.

The rearrangement joins TRBV7-3 to TRBJ2-7; TRBD1 matches 11 bases. In germline, CDR1 is SGHTA, CDR2 FQGTGA. After removal of 2 bases from V and 4 bases from J, the junction contained 4 bases not matched to a gene. CDR3 size: 15 residues. The CDR3 reads CASSLLGQGGYEQYF. The CDR3 bases are TGTGCCAGCAGCTTATTGGGACAGGGGGGATACGAGCAGTACTTC.

This clonotype turned up a few times. The chain combines TRBV6-5 with TRBJ2-7; 9 bases agree with TRBD2. The V gene's germline CDR1 is MNHEY and CDR2 SVGAGI. The V gene end was trimmed by 2 bases and the J gene end by 7 bases; junction bases not matched to a gene: 3. The CDR3 contains 13 residues. For the CDR3, the DNA is TGTGCCAGCAGTTACCCTAGCGGGAAAGAGCAGTACTTC. This sequence encodes CASSYPSGKEQYF.

The CDR3 DNA follows: TGTGCCAGCAGAGGGCCCCTCTCTGGAAACACCATATATTTT. Translation gives CASRGPLSGNTIYF. This chain uses TRBV6-1 with TRBJ1-3; D is unclear. Germline-derived CDR1 and CDR2 are MNHNS and SASEGT. This CDR3 contains 14 residues. V was trimmed by 6 bases and J by 0 bases, leaving 9 bases between them.